The subject of this entry is one TCR beta chain. Its antigen remains unidentified. Amplified TCR beta CDR3 regions derived from RNA transcripts. With the HTBI primer set, the TCR CDR3 went through a first round of RT-PCR. MiXCR was run by TCRdb on the multiplex PCR reads, yielding one entry per CDR3 protein. Of 550,000 to 650,000 distinct CDR3 sequences listed, about 15% are singletons. Per germline, CDR1 MNHEY and CDR2 SVGEGT. Trimming cost V 8 bases and J 2 bases; bases outside gene matches: 2. The CDR3 sequence is 14 residues long. This specimen belongs to a study of T cells in Graves' hyperthyroidism and ophthalmopathy. Whole-study findings and limits: Most thyroid clonotypes that were expanded above 0.001 also turned up in blood.

Sequenced sample: blood. This chain connects TRBV6-2 or TRBV6-3 to TRBJ2-2, with 10 bases identical to TRBD2. The origin of this receptor is a woman in her twenties or thirties with Graves' hyperthyroidism that later progressed to Graves' ophthalmopathy. The CDR3 bases are TGTGCCAGCCCTAGCGGGAGAAACACCGGGGAGCTGTTTTTT. This encodes CASPSGRNTGELFF.